This T cell receptor (beta chain) came from a study of shared clonotypes between healthy human individuals. V lost 0 bases and J 2 bases, leaving 11 bases between the germline ends. Germline loops: CDR1 SGDLS, CDR2 YYNGEE. The CDR3 contains 15 residues. Using immunoSEQ multiplex PCR, the repertoire was profiled, and TCRdb retains in-frame clones only, with some absent. Found here are more than 550,000 clones, less than 95% of them singletons; the top ten hold 30% to 40%. This chain joins TRBV9 and TRBJ1-1, with TRBD1 as a possible D gene (5 bases). The sequence was obtained from a young man in good health. Some clones in this sample may be carry-over from other donors' samples. Sequencing used memory CD8+ T cells from PBMCs. Subset given: CD45RO+ cells pooled with CCR7-negative TemRA cells. CDR3 residues: CASSVVWGSNTEAFF. CDR3 nucleotide sequence: TGTGCCAGCAGCGTAGTGTGGGGCTCAAACACTGAAGCTTTCTTT. The whole variable domain, remainder taken from reference TRBV9 and TRBJ1-1, is DSGVTQTPKHLITATGQRVTLRCSPRSGDLSVYWYQQSLDQGLQFLIQYYNGEERAKGNILERFSAQQFPDLHSELNLSSLELGDSALYFCASSVVWGSNTEAFFGQGTRLTVV.